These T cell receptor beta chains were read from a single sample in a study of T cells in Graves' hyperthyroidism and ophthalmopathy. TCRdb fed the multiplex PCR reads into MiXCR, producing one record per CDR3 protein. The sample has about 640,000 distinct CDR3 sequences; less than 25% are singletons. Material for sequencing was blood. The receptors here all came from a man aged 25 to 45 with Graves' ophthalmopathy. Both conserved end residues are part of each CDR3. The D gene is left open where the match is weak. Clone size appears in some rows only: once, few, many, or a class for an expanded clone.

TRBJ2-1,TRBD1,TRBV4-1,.,TGCGCCAGCAGCCAAACCCCGGGACAGGGTTTTAATGAGCAGTTCTTC,CASSQTPGQGFNEQFF
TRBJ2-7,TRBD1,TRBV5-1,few,TGCGCCAGCAGCTGGAAAAGACGGGACAGGGAAGAGCAGTACTTC,CASSWKRRDREEQYF
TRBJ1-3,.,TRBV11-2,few,TGTGCCAGCAGCCCGGCGGGTTTTGGAAACACCATATATTTT,CASSPAGFGNTIYF
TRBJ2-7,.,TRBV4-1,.,TGCGCCAGCAGCCAGGACGCTTACGACGAGCAGTACTTC,CASSQDAYDEQYF
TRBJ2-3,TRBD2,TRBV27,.,TGTGCCAGCAGTCCCATTCCAGCGGGAGGGTACACAGATACGCAGTATTTT,CASSPIPAGGYTDTQYF
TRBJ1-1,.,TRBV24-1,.,TGTGCCACCAGTGACCTCTTACGGGAGGTGGTGCACACTGAAGCTTTCTTT,CATSDLLREVVHTEAFF
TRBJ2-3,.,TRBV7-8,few,TGTGCCAGCAGCTTAGATGGGGATGGAGCAGATACGCAGTATTTT,CASSLDGDGADTQYF
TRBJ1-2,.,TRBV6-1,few,TGTGCCAGCAGGCCGAACCAGCGCGATGGCTACACCTTC,CASRPNQRDGYTF
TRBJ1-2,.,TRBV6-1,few,TGTGCCAGCAGTGAATTCAGTAGGGCTTATGGCTACACCTTC,CASSEFSRAYGYTF
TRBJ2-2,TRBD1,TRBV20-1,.,TGCAGTGCTAGAGAAGGACAGGGCACCGGGGAGCTGTTTTTT,CSAREGQGTGELFF
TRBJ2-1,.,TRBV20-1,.,TGCAGTGCCAATGGGGATTTGGAGGGCGTCTACAATGAGCAGTTCTTC,CSANGDLEGVYNEQFF
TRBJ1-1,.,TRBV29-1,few,TGCAGCGCCCAAAAACGAGGTCGAACGTCGGGGAACACTGAAGCTTTCTTT,CSAQKRGRTSGNTEAFF
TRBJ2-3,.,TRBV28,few,TGTGCCAGCAGGCAGGCCATGGATACGCAGTATTTT,CASRQAMDTQYF
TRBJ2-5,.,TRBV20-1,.,TGCAGTGCTATGGACCAACCGACCCAGTACTTC,CSAMDQPTQYF
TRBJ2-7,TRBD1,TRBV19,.,TGTGCCAGTAGTACAACAGGGGAAGAGCAGTACTTC,CASSTTGEEQYF
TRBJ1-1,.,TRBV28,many,TGTGCCAGCAGCTTAAGACTTCAGGGCAGTGAAGCTTTCTTT,CASSLRLQGSEAFF
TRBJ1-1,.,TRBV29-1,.,TGCAGCGTTGTGTGGAGCAGTTTTTTCTCCGACACTGAAGCTTTCTTT,CSVVWSSFFSDTEAFF
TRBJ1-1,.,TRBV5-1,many,TGCGCCAGCAGCTTTTCCGAGGGAATTAACACTGAAGCTTTCTTT,CASSFSEGINTEAFF
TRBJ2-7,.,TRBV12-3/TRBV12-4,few,TGTGCCAGCAGTTTAGTGGGATACTATTACGAGCAGTACTTC,CASSLVGYYYEQYF
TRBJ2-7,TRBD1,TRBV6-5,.,TGTGCCAGCAGTTACCTGGGACAGGGTACCTACGAGCAGTACTTC,CASSYLGQGTYEQYF
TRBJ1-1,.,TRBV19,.,TGTGCCAGTTGCGCCGGGCAGAACACTGAAGCTTTCTTT,CASCAGQNTEAFF
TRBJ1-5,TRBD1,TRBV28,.,TGTGCCAGCAGTTCCCGGGACAGGGGAAACAGTCAGCCCCAGCATTTT,CASSSRDRGNSQPQHF
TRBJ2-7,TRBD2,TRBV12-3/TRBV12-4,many,TGTGCCAGCAGAACGGGACTAGCGGGCGAGCAGTACTTC,CASRTGLAGEQYF
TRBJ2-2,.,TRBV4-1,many,TGTGCCAGCAGCCAAGATACCGGGGAGCTGTTTTTT,CASSQDTGELFF
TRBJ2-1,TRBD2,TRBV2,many,TGTGCCAGCAGACTAGCGGGAGTCAATGAGCAGTTCTTC,CASRLAGVNEQFF
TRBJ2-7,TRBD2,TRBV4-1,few,TGCGCCAGCAGCCAAGGTGTGGCGGGAGAGTACGAGCAGTACTTC,CASSQGVAGEYEQYF
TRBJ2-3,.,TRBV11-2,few,TGTGCCAGCATATTGTGGCGTAGCTCAGATACGCAGTATTTT,CASILWRSSDTQYF
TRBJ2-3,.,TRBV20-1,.,TGCAGTGCTGGCTCGGCCTTCACAGATACGCAGTATTTT,CSAGSAFTDTQYF
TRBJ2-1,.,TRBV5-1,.,TGCGCCAGCAGCTATGCGGGACCCAACAATGAGCAGTTCTTC,CASSYAGPNNEQFF
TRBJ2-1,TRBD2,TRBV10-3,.,TGTGCCATCAGTGAGTCGACCGGGACTAGCGGGAGGGCCTCTCGGAATGAGCAGTTCTTC,CAISESTGTSGRASRNEQFF
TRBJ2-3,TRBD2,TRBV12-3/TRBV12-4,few,TGTGCCAGCAGTTCGTGGGAGGGCCAAGATACGCAGTATTTT,CASSSWEGQDTQYF
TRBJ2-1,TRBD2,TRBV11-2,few,TGTGCCAGCAGCTCGGCGGGGACTAGCGGGAACAATGAGCAGTTCTTC,CASSSAGTSGNNEQFF
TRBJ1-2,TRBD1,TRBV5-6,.,TGTGCCAGCAGCGTAGGACAGGGAAACTATGGCTACACCTTC,CASSVGQGNYGYTF
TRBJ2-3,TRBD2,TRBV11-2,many,TGTGCCAGCAGCCTATTTGCGGGAGATCGCACAGATACGCAGTATTTT,CASSLFAGDRTDTQYF
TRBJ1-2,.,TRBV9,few,TGTGCCAGCGGAGGGACGCGGAAATTCTATGGCTACACCTTC,CASGGTRKFYGYTF
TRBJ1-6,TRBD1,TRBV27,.,TGTGCCAGCACGACAGGGGTTCGGAATTCACCCCTCCACTTT,CASTTGVRNSPLHF
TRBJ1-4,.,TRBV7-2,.,TGTGCCAGCAGCTTAAATTTCCCAGTTCGAGATGAAAAACTGTTTTTT,CASSLNFPVRDEKLFF
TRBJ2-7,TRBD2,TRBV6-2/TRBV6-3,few,TGTGCCAGCAAGGCTAGCGGGGGACCCTACGAGCAGTACTTC,CASKASGGPYEQYF
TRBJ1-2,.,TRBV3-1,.,TGTGCCAGCTCGGATAGGGACTCCTATGGCTACACCTTC,CASSDRDSYGYTF
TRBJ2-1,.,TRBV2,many,TGTGCCAGCACCCAGGGGCTAGTGGAAGGGGAGCAGTTCTTC,CASTQGLVEGEQFF
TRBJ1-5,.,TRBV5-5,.,TGTGCCAGCAGCTTGGGGGTGTATAGCAATCAGCCCCAGCATTTT,CASSLGVYSNQPQHF